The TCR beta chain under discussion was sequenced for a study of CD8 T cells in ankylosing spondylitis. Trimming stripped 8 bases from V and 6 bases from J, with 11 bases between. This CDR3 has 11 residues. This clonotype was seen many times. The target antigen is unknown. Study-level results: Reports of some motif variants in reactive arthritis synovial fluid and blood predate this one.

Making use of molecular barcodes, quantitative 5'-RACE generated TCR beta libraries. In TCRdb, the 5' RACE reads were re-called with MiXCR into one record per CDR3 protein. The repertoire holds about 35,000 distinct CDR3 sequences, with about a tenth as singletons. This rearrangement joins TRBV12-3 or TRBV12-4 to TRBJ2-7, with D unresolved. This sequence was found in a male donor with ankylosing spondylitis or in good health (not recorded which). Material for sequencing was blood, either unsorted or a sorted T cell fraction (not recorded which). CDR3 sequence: CASSLRVEQYF. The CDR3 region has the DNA TGTGCCAGCTCTCTCCGGGTCGAGCAGTACTTC.